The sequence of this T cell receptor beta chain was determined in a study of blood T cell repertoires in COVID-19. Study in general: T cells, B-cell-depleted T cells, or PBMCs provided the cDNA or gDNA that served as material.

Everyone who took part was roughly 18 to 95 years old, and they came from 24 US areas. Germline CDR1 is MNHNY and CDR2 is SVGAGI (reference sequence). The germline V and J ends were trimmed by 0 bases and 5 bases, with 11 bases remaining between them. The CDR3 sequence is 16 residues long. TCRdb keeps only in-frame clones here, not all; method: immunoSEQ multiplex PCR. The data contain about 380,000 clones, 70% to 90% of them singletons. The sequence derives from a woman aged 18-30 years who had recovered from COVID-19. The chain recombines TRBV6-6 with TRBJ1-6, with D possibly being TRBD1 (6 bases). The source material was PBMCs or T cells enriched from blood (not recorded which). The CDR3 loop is CASSYSWGLDNSPLHF. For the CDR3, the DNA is TGTGCCAGCAGTTACTCGTGGGGGCTGGATAATTCACCCCTCCACTTT.